This TCR beta chain came from a study of OX40 agonist ivuxolimab in advanced cancers. Study-wide background: Ivuxolimab, which patients received intravenously every 2 weeks, was dosed at 0.01 to 10 mg/kg. Study-level points and caveats: Clones of CD4+ and CD8+ blood T cells grew by week 6 at doses of 0.1 to 3.0 mg/kg. Expanded clones were, on average, more numerous in CD8+ T cells than in CD4+. Partial responders treated at 0.1-3.0 mg/kg exhibited clonal expansion among the lowest measured.

The repertoire was sequenced with immunoSEQ multiplex PCR; TCRdb's copy has only in-frame clones and lacks some. Of about 61,000 clones listed, 80% to 90% are singletons. Points on this clone: The target antigen is unknown.

The sample consisted of CD4+ or CD8+ T cells sorted from blood, taken in a trial of the OX40 agonist ivuxolimab. This TCR derives from an adult with an advanced solid tumor such as melanoma, head and neck, liver or kidney cancer.

As DNA, the CDR3 is TGTGCCAGCAGCTTAGCGTCGCGGCAGGTACAAGAGACCCAGTACTTC. Translation: CASSLASRQVQETQYF. The chain links TRBV7-8 to TRBJ2-5; no reliable D call. Between the trimmed V and J ends, which lost 0 bases and 2 bases, there was a span of 13 bases. The CDR3 loop spans 16 amino acids. Germline V gives CDR1 SGHVS, CDR2 FQNEAQ.